This T cell receptor beta chain was recovered during a study of identical twins (dated by TCRdb to about 2016). Notes on the research overall: To test whether fetal clonotypes persist, the study used deep sequencing on TCR alpha and beta repertoires from monozygotic twins, unrelated adults of various ages, and cord blood. To rule out contamination, the twin experiments were replicated at different times with different library preparation protocols.

The table lists this clonotype with a few counts. No cognate antigen has been identified for it. Base qualities are not at hand, and no much larger clone is one base apart. The V end gives up 5 bases and the J end 0 bases, leaving 8 bases in the junction not matched to a gene. The CDR3 goes from the cysteine to the phenylalanine over 16 residues. Only the CDR3 region is kept as DNA, spanning 48 bases read in frame from base 1. CDR1 and CDR2 are drawn from the germline V gene (reference sequence): LNHDA, SQIVND. Only healthy Caucasian donors were included. Three pairs of female monozygotic twins, all aged 18 to 29 years, made up the twin cohort. Peripheral blood mononuclear cells were the source from which RNA for the TCR libraries was isolated. Receptor libraries were prepared by 5' RACE. Sequencer: Illumina HiSeq 2000. Template switching introduced a universal primer binding site; the final cDNA contained a unique molecular identifier, enabling accurate counting of TCR cDNA molecules. First-strand cDNA for TCR alpha and beta chains was synthesized from specific primers in the conserved constant-segment region. Each cDNA library was double barcoded, with a SMART-Mk sample barcode plus Illumina barcodes, to control for contamination. TruSeq adapter sequences, together with Illumina sample barcodes, were added in two successive PCR steps. The TCR alpha and beta cDNA libraries were sequenced on the Illumina HiSeq platform using custom primers. Regarding the original processing steps: MiGEC processed the raw reads to extract unique molecular identifiers, while MiXCR was used to determine the CDR3 positions. Recombination models were inferred per individual with the repgenHMM and IGoR tools using an EM algorithm. The tcR package in R was used for shared clonotype analysis, with sharing normalized by the product of cloneset sizes. To study raw recombination free of thymic and clonal selection effects, out-of-frame nonproductive sequences were analyzed. Clones were called with MiXCR by TCRdb after fastp trimmed the public reads at Q25, and only in-frame beta chains were retained. Under each unique CDR3 protein, matching rows form one entry showing the most common genes and DNA. The V and J calls were not made by the authors but by TCRdb's processing. Present in this sample are around 690,000 distinct CDR3 sequences, approximately 22% of which were seen just once. 4.3% of the sample goes to the ten largest clones.

Broader findings and caveats from the paper: Compared with coincidental sharing between unrelated individuals, an excess of low generation-probability sequences was observed among out-of-frame TCR alpha sequences shared between twins. Invariant T cells such as MAIT and iNKT could partly confound zero-insertion analyses, though diverse VJ usage argued against this for most clonotypes. Out-of-frame TCR alpha sharing in monozygotic twins was systematically underestimated by recombination models, whereas sharing between unrelated individuals was in agreement with the recombination models. Abundant cord blood beta clonotypes had fewer insertions, young adult naive repertoires showed a similar but weaker trend, and memory repertoires showed no such trend. Conclusions relied on cross-sectional statistical analysis, since the same donors could not be followed over many years. The excess sharing between twins in beta out-of-frame sequences was weaker because fewer shared sequences reduced the signal-to-noise ratio.

These data are also associated with another study on T cells expressing NK-cell markers. That second report states: Several donors provided sorted CD3+CD56+NKG2C+, CD3+CD56+NKG2C- and CD3+CD56-NKG2C+ T-cell subsets, whose TCR beta-chain repertoires were profiled. Of the eight sequenced donors, seven were found to be HCMV-seropositive and one was found to be HCMV-seronegative. In several experiments an anti-gammadeltaTCR antibody was added to restrict sorting to alphabetaTCR-expressing T cells. For more than 5 donors, the dominant CD3+CD56+NKG2C+ clonotypes were among the top 10 CD8+ clonotypes and accounted for about 1.0-7.5% of CD8+ T cells. Those dominant clonotypes were again the most abundant among CD3+CD56-NKG2C+ cells in a few donors, at about 25-60.1%. It remained unclear whether the expanded NKG2C-expressing T cell clones were specific for HCMV antigens. The eight sequenced donors were randomly selected healthy volunteers, three men and five women. HCMV serostatus was determined by detecting HCMV-specific IgG in serum with a commercial ELISA kit. For five or six donors, unsorted PBMC were also used to sequence bulk peripheral blood T-cell repertoires. MIGEC handled demultiplexing of the reads and grouping by UMI, while MiTCR was used to assemble and quantify clonotypes. Only TCR cDNA sequences supported by at least two reads were kept to exclude erroneous sequences. The tcR package was used for downstream repertoire analysis, and clonotypes were matched across fractions by CDR3 nucleotide sequence plus V segment. VDJmatch was used to annotate antigen specificity against VDJdb, with one amino acid substitution in CDR3 permitted.

The sample consisted of PBMCs. The rearrangement joined TRBV19 to TRBJ2-3; 7 central nucleotides agree with TRBD1. This receptor was identified in a woman in her late teens or twenties in good health. The CDR3 reads as follows: CASSSEGTASTDTQYF. Here is the DNA: TGTGCCAGTAGTTCAGAAGGGACAGCCAGCACAGATACGCAGTATTTT.